What follows describes a single TCR beta chain. The record originates from a study of technical replicates of blood from a handful of donors. The table came from immunoSEQ multiplex PCR; TCRdb's copy has only in-frame clones and leaves some out. The sample lists 68,000 or so clones, about 90% occurring once. The V end was cut by 5 bases, the J end by 5 bases, with 11 bases between. This CDR3 is 13 amino acids long. Germline V gene lookup returns CDR1 LNHDA and CDR2 SQIVND (reference sequence). The chain employs TRBV19 and TRBJ2-3; D possibly corresponds to TRBD1 (6 bases). Material: T cells isolated from PBMCs. The clonotype was recovered from a human donor in good health. CDR3 sequence (DNA): TGTGCCAGTAGTTTCCAGGGGAGAGATACGCAGTATTTT. Protein sequence: CASSFQGRDTQYF. Full variable domain (remainder filled in from reference TRBV19 and TRBJ2-3): DGGITQSPKYLFRKEGQNVTLSCEQNLNHDAMYWYRQDPGQGLRLIYYSQIVNDFQKGDIAEGYSVSREKKESFPLTVTSAQKNPTAFYLCASSFQGRDTQYFGPGTRLTVL.